The rows below give T cell receptor beta chains drawn from one sample of a study of T cells after yellow fever vaccination. MiXCR, applied by TCRdb to the 5' RACE reads, yields one record per CDR3 protein. Here the sample spans about 340,000 distinct CDR3 sequences, approximately 4% being singletons. The source was PBMCs, collected 5 days after the yellow fever booster vaccination. These receptors all come from a man aged 18 to 30 who received the YFV17D yellow fever vaccine. Each CDR3 is given with its conserved first and last residue. A D gene is named only where the DNA matches it firmly. A row's size may be missing; if present it is once, few, many or a size class.

size,J,D,V,CDR3,DNA
few,TRBJ1-1,TRBD1,TRBV5-1,CASSPRDRDPFEAFF,TGCGCCAGCAGCCCAAGAGACAGGGATCCTTTTGAAGCTTTCTTT
-,TRBJ2-3,TRBD1,TRBV27,CASSKLPGGLTDTQYF,TGTGCCAGCAGTAAACTCCCAGGGGGCCTAACAGATACGCAGTATTTT
many,TRBJ1-1,-,TRBV14,CASSQDGAGWTEAFF,TGTGCCAGCAGCCAAGATGGGGCAGGGTGGACTGAAGCTTTCTTT
few,TRBJ2-2,TRBD1,TRBV5-1,CASSSIITGVTGELFF,TGCGCCAGCAGCTCAATCATCACAGGGGTCACCGGGGAGCTGTTTTTT
few,TRBJ2-1,-,TRBV3-1,CASSPRDKYNEQFF,TGTGCCAGCAGCCCACGGGACAAGTACAATGAGCAGTTCTTC
-,TRBJ2-2,TRBD1,TRBV5-1,CASSSPGGVDTGELFF,TGCGCCAGCAGCTCCCCAGGGGGCGTAGACACCGGGGAGCTGTTTTTT
many,TRBJ2-3,-,TRBV7-3,CASGSTNTDTQYF,TGTGCCAGCGGGAGTACAAACACAGATACGCAGTATTTT
few,TRBJ2-3,TRBD2,TRBV5-1,CASRLGSAGDTQYF,TGCGCCAGCAGATTGGGGTCAGCGGGGGATACGCAGTATTTT
many,TRBJ1-1,TRBD1,TRBV12-3/TRBV12-4,CASTTGQGVTEAFF,TGTGCCAGCACCACGGGACAGGGGGTCACTGAAGCTTTCTTT
few,TRBJ2-1,-,TRBV4-2,CASSQDHSRGGDEQFF,TGTGCCAGCAGCCAAGATCATTCAAGGGGTGGTGATGAGCAGTTCTTC
-,TRBJ2-5,-,TRBV4-1,CARTLNRQQGQETQYF,TGCGCCAGGACCCTCAACCGCCAGCAGGGGCAAGAGACCCAGTACTTC
many,TRBJ2-5,TRBD2,TRBV6-6,CASSPQTSGGSETQYF,TGTGCCAGCAGTCCGCAGACTAGCGGGGGGAGCGAGACCCAGTACTTC
few,TRBJ1-1,-,TRBV2,CASSEVGGGGTEAFF,TGTGCCAGCAGTGAGGTCGGGGGGGGCGGCACTGAAGCTTTCTTT
few,TRBJ2-1,TRBD2,TRBV5-1,CASSLDRDFSGEQFF,TGCGCCAGCAGCTTGGACCGGGACTTTAGCGGGGAGCAGTTCTTC
many,TRBJ2-1,-,TRBV5-6,CASSLGVRNEQFF,TGTGCCAGCAGCTTGGGGGTACGCAATGAGCAGTTCTTC
many,TRBJ2-3,TRBD2,TRBV6-2/TRBV6-3,CASSKLAGADTQYF,TGTGCCAGCAGCAAACTAGCGGGAGCAGATACGCAGTATTTT
few,TRBJ2-2,-,TRBV11-2,CASSSSGQKRTGELFF,TGTGCCAGCAGCTCCTCCGGACAGAAAAGAACCGGGGAGCTGTTTTTT
-,TRBJ2-7,-,TRBV29-1,CSVEMGESYEQYF,TGCAGCGTTGAAATGGGGGAATCCTACGAGCAGTACTTC
-,TRBJ1-2,-,TRBV3-1,CASSQGVFFSF,TGTGCCAGCAGCCAAGGGGTATTTTTTTCCTTC
few,TRBJ1-5,-,TRBV4-3,CASSQDFQNQPQHF,TGCGCCAGCAGCCAAGATTTTCAGAATCAGCCCCAGCATTTT
few,TRBJ2-2,-,TRBV5-1,CASSLDRVITGELFF,TGCGCCAGCAGCTTGGACAGGGTTATCACCGGGGAGCTGTTTTTT
few,TRBJ2-2,-,TRBV6-7,CASSTANTGELFF,TGTGCCAGCAGTACGGCAAACACCGGGGAGCTGTTTTTT
-,TRBJ1-1,TRBD1,TRBV7-2,CASSLNPGQGATEAFF,TGTGCCAGCAGCTTAAATCCGGGACAGGGGGCCACTGAAGCTTTCTTT
many,TRBJ1-2,-,TRBV12-3/TRBV12-4,CASRQTANYGYTF,TGTGCCAGCAGGCAAACAGCGAACTATGGCTACACCTTC
many,TRBJ1-2,-,TRBV12-3/TRBV12-4,CASSLQGFNYGYTF,TGTGCCAGCAGTTTACAGGGGTTTAACTATGGCTACACCTTC
many,TRBJ2-3,TRBD2,TRBV10-1,CASSDSGGSTDTQYF,TGCGCCAGCAGTGATAGCGGGGGTTCCACAGATACGCAGTATTTT
-,TRBJ1-6,-,TRBV28,CASTLTGKTSSYNSPLHF,TGTGCCAGCACCCTGACAGGAAAAACAAGCTCCTATAATTCACCCCTCCACTTT
many,TRBJ1-2,-,TRBV20-1,CSVRGSPYGYTF,TGCAGTGTGCGTGGCAGTCCCTATGGCTACACCTTC
few,TRBJ2-2,TRBD1,TRBV6-5,CASSPPTGGTGELFF,TGTGCCAGCAGTCCACCCACAGGGGGTACCGGGGAGCTGTTTTTT
few,TRBJ2-7,-,TRBV3-1,CASSLGRGHQEQYF,TGTGCCAGCAGCCTAGGCCGCGGTCATCAGGAGCAGTACTTC
few,TRBJ2-5,TRBD2,TRBV7-2,CASSSTRLAGGMGETQYF,TGTGCCAGCAGCTCTACCAGACTAGCGGGGGGGATGGGGGAGACCCAGTACTTC
-,TRBJ2-3,-,TRBV6-5,CASSEVGSTDTQYF,TGTGCCAGCAGTGAGGTCGGTAGCACAGATACGCAGTATTTT
few,TRBJ1-2,-,TRBV6-5,CASSYSKQNYGYTF,TGTGCCAGCAGTTACTCGAAACAGAACTATGGCTACACCTTC
few,TRBJ1-3,-,TRBV9,CASSTRPGGSSGNTIYF,TGTGCCAGCAGCACACGACCGGGGGGAAGCTCTGGAAACACCATATATTTT
many,TRBJ2-7,TRBD2,TRBV9,CASSVGGTSGSYEQYF,TGTGCCAGCAGCGTAGGAGGCACTAGCGGCTCCTACGAGCAGTACTTC
few,TRBJ1-4,-,TRBV10-2,CASSVDSREKLFF,TGCGCCAGCAGTGTAGACAGCCGTGAAAAACTGTTTTTT
few,TRBJ1-1,-,TRBV5-5,CASSLVRAGNTEAFF,TGTGCCAGCAGCTTGGTCAGGGCGGGGAACACTGAAGCTTTCTTT
many,TRBJ1-5,-,TRBV6-2/TRBV6-3,CASSYSLGPYQPQHF,TGTGCCAGCAGTTACTCTCTGGGACCCTATCAGCCCCAGCATTTT
-,TRBJ2-1,TRBD1,TRBV3-1,CASREQGASYNEQFF,TGTGCCAGCAGGGAACAGGGGGCTTCCTACAATGAGCAGTTCTTC